This TCR beta chain was found in a study of blood T cell repertoires in COVID-19. Background on the study: Donors in the United States, Italy and Spain gave samples during acute or convalescent COVID-19. In each case, the material was cDNA or gDNA derived from T cells, B-cell-depleted T cells, or PBMCs.

Followed longitudinally, the Seattle patients had been enrolled during active infection. Original handling: Amplified reference gene primers provided the basis for estimating nucleated cell counts. Here immunoSEQ multiplex PCR was the method, and the copy in TCRdb shows in-frame clones only, minus some. That table is the source of V, J and clone size, and D and trimming were worked out from the DNA. The sample records a few hundred thousand clones, 65% to 90% being singletons. V gave up 5 bases and J gave up 2 bases; unmatched junction bases: 7. The CDR3 consists of 15 residues. The germline gives CDR1 SGHNT, CDR2 YENEEA.

The specimen sequenced was peripheral blood. This chain links TRBV11-3 with TRBJ2-5, with 8 bases that match TRBD1. The receptor's source is a woman aged 70-85 years with COVID-19, enrolled during active disease. The CDR3 loop is CASSPGTGQQETQYF. As DNA, the CDR3 is TGTGCCAGCAGCCCAGGGACAGGACAACAAGAGACCCAGTACTTC.